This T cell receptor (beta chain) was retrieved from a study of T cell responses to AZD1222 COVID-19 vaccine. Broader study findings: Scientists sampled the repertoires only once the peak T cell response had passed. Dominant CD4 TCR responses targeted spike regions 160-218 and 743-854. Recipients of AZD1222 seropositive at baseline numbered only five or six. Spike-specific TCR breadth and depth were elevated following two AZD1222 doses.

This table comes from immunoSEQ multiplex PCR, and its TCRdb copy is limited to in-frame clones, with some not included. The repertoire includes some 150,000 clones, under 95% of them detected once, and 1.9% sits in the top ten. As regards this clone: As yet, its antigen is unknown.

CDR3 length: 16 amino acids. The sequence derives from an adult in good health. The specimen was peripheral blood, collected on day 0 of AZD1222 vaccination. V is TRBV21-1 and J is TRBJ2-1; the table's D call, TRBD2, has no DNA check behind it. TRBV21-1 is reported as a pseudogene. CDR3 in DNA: TGTGTCCCCCCCGCGGGGCGGGAGCTCCCCTACAATGAGCAGTTCTTC. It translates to CVPPAGRELPYNEQFF.